This passage covers 11 T cell receptor beta chains from one sample sequenced in a study of Ad26.COV2.S vaccination and SARS-CoV-2 variants. TCRdb's copy holds only in-frame clones and misses some; the assay was immunoSEQ multiplex PCR. The repertoire includes 300,000 to 500,000 clones, 70% to 90% of them detected once, and roughly 3.2% sits in the top ten. Treatment reported: over 15 received Ad26.COV2.S at low or high dose, single or two shots; 5 received placebo; per-sample allocation not given. Collection of the samples took place on day 63 after the first injection of vaccine or placebo. This specimen was peripheral blood, taken in a trial of Ad26.COV2.S vaccine versus placebo. All receptors derive from a person aged 18-60 years who received the Ad26.COV2.S COVID-19 vaccine or a placebo.

The chain combines TRBV7-2 with TRBJ2-1; the match to TRBD2 covers 10 bases. The CDR3 runs 16 residues. Germline V CDR1 and CDR2: SGHTA, FQGNSA. The V gene end was trimmed by 0 bases and the J gene end by 8 bases; junction bases not matched to a gene: 7. The CDR3 here is CASSLAQRGGRDEQFF. The CDR3 coding sequence is TGTGCCAGCAGCTTAGCCCAGCGGGGGGGCCGTGATGAGCAGTTCTTC.

This clone was picked up one time. The chain couples TRBV20-1 to TRBJ2-3; perhaps TRBD1 as D (5 bases). The CDR3 runs to 14 residues. Deletions cut 3 bases from V and 1 base from J, with 11 bases between. CDR1 and CDR2 from the germline V gene are DFQATT and SNEGSKA (reference sequence). This CDR3 is CSASLPGRTDTQYF. CDR3 bases: TGCAGTGCTAGTTTGCCAGGGCGCACAGATACGCAGTATTTT.

This sequence joins TRBV13 and TRBJ1-2, with D possibly TRBD1 on 5 matching bases. The CDR3 covers 14 residues. Germline-derived CDR1 and CDR2 are PRHDT and FYEKMQ (reference sequence). Trimming left V 5 bases short and J 3 bases short, with 13 bases between. The DNA of the CDR3 is TGTGCCAGCAGCCCCGGGACCTGGGACTATGGCTACACCTTC. Translated: CASSPGTWDYGYTF. The whole variable domain, remainder taken from reference TRBV13 and TRBJ1-2, is AAGVIQSPRHLIKEKRETATLKCYPIPRHDTVYWYQQGPGQDPQFLISFYEKMQSDKGSIPDRFSAQQFSDYHSELNMSSLELGDSALYFCASSPGTWDYGYTFGSGTRLTVV.

This sequence joins TRBV6-6 and TRBJ1-6; 7 bases are shared with TRBD1. Germline trimming cut 4 bases from V and 8 bases from J; bases unmatched to any gene: 5. CDR3 size: 14 residues. Germline-derived CDR1 and CDR2 are MNHNY and SVGAGI (reference sequence). The CDR3 spells CASSLDRSDSPLHF. The CDR3 bases are TGTGCCAGCAGTTTGGACAGGTCCGATTCACCCCTCCACTTT.

The J gene is TRBJ1-3, the V gene TRBV3-1 (or the pseudogene TRBV3-2), with D unclear. V dropped 8 bases and J dropped 2 bases, with 19 bases sitting between them. CDR1 and CDR2 (germline): LGHDT, YNNKEL (reference sequence). This CDR3 has 16 residues. The CDR3 region has the DNA TGTGCCAGCGCCAACAGTCCGGAGTTCCCTGGAAACACCATATATTTT. This encodes CASANSPEFPGNTIYF.

V and J are TRBV11-2 and TRBJ2-7; D assignment may be TRBD1 or TRBD2 (6 bases each). The germline CDR1 and CDR2 sequences are SGHAT and FQNNGV. This CDR3 is built from 14 residues. The ends were cut back, 1 base at V and 3 bases at J, with 10 bases in the middle. CDR3 loop: CASSLVGGLYEQYF. The CDR3 nucleotides are TGTGCCAGCAGCTTAGTTGGGGGGCTCTACGAGCAGTACTTC.

V usage is TRBV7-2 and J usage is TRBJ1-6; no firm D call. The CDR3 is made up of 16 amino acids. The germline CDR1 and CDR2 sequences are SGHTA and FQGNSA. V was clipped by 0 bases and J by 6 bases, with 12 bases between them. The CDR3 here is CASSLAYVGGNSPLHF. CDR3 sequence (DNA): TGTGCCAGCAGCTTAGCGTACGTGGGCGGTAATTCACCCCTCCACTTT.

The CDR3 coding sequence is TGTGCCAGCATTCCACGCCCCCGTGGTAATGAGCAGTTCTTC. Translating it yields CASIPRPRGNEQFF. The genes are TRBV2 and TRBJ2-1; no firm D call. CDR3 size: 14 residues. V was cut by 7 bases and J by 7 bases, with 17 bases left in between. Germline assignment: CDR1 SNHLY and CDR2 FYNNEI. The full variable domain, in which reference TRBV2 and TRBJ2-1 provide the parts outside the CDR3, is EPEVTQTPSHQVTQMGQEVILRCVPISNHLYFYWYRQILGQKVEFLVSFYNNEISEKSEIFDDQFSVERPDGSNFTLKIRSTKLEDSAMYFCASIPRPRGNEQFFGPGTRLTVL.

The rearrangement links TRBV11-2 to TRBJ1-1, with 9 bases identical to TRBD1. The CDR3 runs to 16 residues. CDR1 and CDR2 from the germline V gene are SGHAT and FQNNGV. The junction had 11 bases not matched to a gene; V was cut back by 4 bases and J by 5 bases. The CDR3, as DNA: TGTGCCAGCAGCTCAATAGGTAACAGGGGGCGGACTGAAGCTTTCTTT. Its translation is CASSSIGNRGRTEAFF.

The rearrangement links TRBV6-2 or TRBV6-3 to TRBJ1-5; 11 bases agree with TRBD1. Germline CDR1 and CDR2: MNHEY and SVGEGT. V trimming: 6 bases; J trimming: 1 base; junction bases outside the gene matches: 11. The CDR3 sequence is 18 residues long. CDR3 protein: CASSPAGTGGWSNQPQHF. The CDR3 DNA is TGTGCCAGCAGCCCTGCCGGGACAGGGGGTTGGAGCAATCAGCCCCAGCATTTT.

The chain has TRBV18 and TRBJ2-2; TRBD1 matches at 9 bases. V was pared by 2 bases and J by 7 bases, with 11 bases of the junction left unmatched. CDR3 length: 17 amino acids. The V gene's germline CDR1 is KGHSH and CDR2 LQKENI. CDR3 DNA sequence: TGTGCCAGCTCACCAAGGGGACAGGGCTCCGGGGACGGGGAGCTGTTTTTT. It yields the protein CASSPRGQGSGDGELFF.